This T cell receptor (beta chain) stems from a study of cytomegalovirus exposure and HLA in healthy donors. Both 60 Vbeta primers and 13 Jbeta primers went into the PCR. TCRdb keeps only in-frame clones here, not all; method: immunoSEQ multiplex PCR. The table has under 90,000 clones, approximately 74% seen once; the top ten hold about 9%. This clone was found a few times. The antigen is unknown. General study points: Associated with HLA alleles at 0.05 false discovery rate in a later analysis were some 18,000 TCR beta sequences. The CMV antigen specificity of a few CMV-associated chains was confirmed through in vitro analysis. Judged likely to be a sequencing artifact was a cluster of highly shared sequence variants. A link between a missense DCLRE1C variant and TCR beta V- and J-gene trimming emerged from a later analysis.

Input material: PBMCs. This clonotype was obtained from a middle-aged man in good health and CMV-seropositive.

CDR3 protein: CASSSPFTDTQYF. Here the CDR3 DNA reads TGTGCCAGCAGTAGCCCCTTCACAGATACGCAGTATTTT. This rearrangement joins TRBV28 to TRBJ2-3; D is uncertain. This CDR3 region has 13 residues. V shed 5 bases and J shed 2 bases, with 8 bases lying between them. The germline V gene has CDR1 MDHEN and CDR2 SYDVKM.